These 10 T cell receptor beta chains were all obtained from the same sample, sequenced in a study of shared clonotypes between healthy human individuals. Profiling relied on immunoSEQ multiplex PCR, and the TCRdb table lists in-frame clones only, not all of them. The sample holds some 1.1 million clones; 77% are singletons and the top ten take over 0.8%. Sequenced sample: memory CD4+ T cells from PBMCs. Subset here: CD45RA-negative fraction. Receptors originate from a young man in good health. Some clones in this sample may be carry-over from other donors' samples.

This chain uses TRBV30 with TRBJ1-1, with D uncertain. CDR1 is GTSNPN, CDR2 SVGIG, per germline (reference sequence). V lost 3 bases to trimming and J lost 8 bases, with 19 bases between them. The CDR3 is 14 residues long. CDR3: CAWSRHQRGYEAFF. CDR3 sequence (DNA): TGTGCCTGGAGCCGCCACCAGCGGGGTTACGAAGCTTTCTTT.

The rearrangement links TRBV28 to TRBJ1-1; maybe TRBD1 (5 bases). Germline loops: CDR1 MDHEN, CDR2 SYDVKM. V shed 7 bases and J shed 3 bases, with 18 bases lying between them. The CDR3 sequence is 15 residues long. CDR3 sequence reads: CASNPNLWDDTEAFF. Written as DNA, the CDR3 is TGTGCCAGCAATCCCAACCTCTGGGACGACACTGAAGCTTTCTTT.

The V and J genes are TRBV5-5 and TRBJ2-4; D gene unclear. V lost 6 bases, J lost 7 bases, and 17 bases lay in between. The germline gives CDR1 SGHKS, CDR2 YYEKEE (reference sequence). CDR3 length: 14 amino acids. The CDR3: CASNPVAGSNIQYF. The CDR3 DNA reads as TGTGCCAGCAACCCCGTTGCCGGGTCCAACATTCAGTACTTC. Full variable domain (rest looked up from reference TRBV5-5 and TRBJ2-4): DAGVTQSPTHLIKTRGQQVTLRCSPISGHKSVSWYQQVLGQGPQFIFQYYEKEERGRGNFPDRFSARQFPNYSSELNVNALLLGDSALYLCASNPVAGSNIQYFGAGTRLSVL.

The CDR3 coding sequence is TGTGCCAGCAGATGGGGACCCGGGGAGCTGTTTTTT. It is translated as CASRWGPGELFF. This chain joins TRBV28 and TRBJ2-2, with D possibly called TRBD1 or TRBD2 (5 bases each). The V end was cut by 6 bases, the J end by 6 bases, with 8 bases between. This CDR3 contains 12 residues. Germline-derived CDR1 and CDR2 are MDHEN and SYDVKM.

The chain joins TRBV11-3 to TRBJ2-1; D uncertain. Germline CDR1 SGHNT, CDR2 YENEEA. Trimming stripped 2 bases from V and 4 bases from J, with 3 bases between. The CDR3 is 12 residues long. CDR3 region: CASSLTYNEQFF. CDR3 in DNA: TGTGCCAGCAGCTTAACATACAATGAGCAGTTCTTC. The variable domain in full, completed from reference TRBV11-3 and TRBJ2-1, reads EAGVVQSPRYKIIEKKQPVAFWCNPISGHNTLYWYLQNLGQGPELLIRYENEEAVDDSQLPKDRFSAERLKGVDSTLKIQPAELGDSAVYLCASSLTYNEQFFGPGTRLTVL.

This clone was observed once. This chain connects TRBV13 to TRBJ2-1, with D perhaps given as TRBD1 or TRBD2 (5 bases each). V lost 4 bases and J 10 bases, leaving 14 bases between the germline ends. Per germline, CDR1 PRHDT and CDR2 FYEKMQ (reference sequence). CDR3 size: 13 residues. The CDR3 region has the DNA TGTGCCAGCAGCTGGGACGCGTCGGGGGAGCAGTTCTTC. As protein: CASSWDASGEQFF.

The CDR3 DNA reads TGTGCCAGCACACTAGAGAGGGGCACCGGGGAGCTGTTTTTT. This encodes CASTLERGTGELFF. The chain combines TRBV6-1 with TRBJ2-2; D assignment may be TRBD1 or TRBD2 (5 bases each). Looked up from germline, CDR1 is MNHNS and CDR2 is SASEGT. The CDR3 sequence is 14 residues long. Trimming removed 7 bases from V and 4 bases from J, with 13 bases in between.

This chain links TRBV2 with TRBJ2-5; no clear D. The V gene lost 6 bases and the J gene lost 5 bases, with 13 bases spanning the gap. The germline gives CDR1 SNHLY, CDR2 FYNNEI. The CDR3 is made up of 13 amino acids. As DNA, the CDR3 is TGTGCCAGCAGCCCGGAAAAAAGGGAGACCCAGTACTTC. This codes for CASSPEKRETQYF.

This clone showed up many times. The V and J genes are TRBV5-1 and TRBJ2-1; D uncertain. Germline V lookup: CDR1 SGHRS, CDR2 YFSETQ. Trimming cost V 0 bases and J 4 bases, with 8 bases left between them. This CDR3 comprises 14 residues. CDR3 protein: CASSLEARYNEQFF. CDR3 DNA sequence: TGCGCCAGCAGCTTGGAAGCAAGATACAATGAGCAGTTCTTC.

This chain links TRBV7-8 with TRBJ1-2; TRBD1 is a possible D gene (6 bases). Per the germline V gene, CDR1 is SGHVS and CDR2 is FQNEAQ. The CDR3 consists of 14 residues. V was cut by 4 bases and J by 1 base, with 10 bases left in between. The CDR3 coding sequence is TGTGCCAGCAGCTCCGGGGGGCGTAACTATGGCTACACCTTC. Encoded protein: CASSSGGRNYGYTF.